This T cell receptor (beta chain) was obtained from a study of CD8 T cells in ankylosing spondylitis. Notes on the study in general: In ankylosing spondylitis blood, a motif of about 8 highly homologous TCR beta variants appeared characteristic.

Trimming pared 5 bases from V and 9 bases from J, leaving 20 bases between. The germline CDR1 and CDR2 sequences are GTSNPN and SVGIG (reference sequence). The CDR3 length is 15 residues. TCRdb re-called the 5' RACE reads with MiXCR, one entry per CDR3 protein. The data show 55,000 or so distinct CDR3 sequences, 7.4% seen once. This clonotype has ten or more counts. The target antigen is unknown. Sequencing was performed on blood, either unsorted or a sorted T cell fraction (not recorded which). The sequence was collected from a female donor with ankylosing spondylitis or in good health (not recorded which). V gene TRBV30 combines with J gene TRBJ1-6; D might be TRBD1 (6 bases). The CDR3 DNA reads as TGTGCCTGGGACAACACAGGGACTTACAGTTCACCCCTCCACTTT. This translates into CAWDNTGTYSSPLHF.